This entry lists 5 T cell receptor beta chains sequenced from one sample in a study of blood T cells in healthy people across ages. Combining a sample-barcoded 5' primer with a J-beta primer mix, a second PCR ran for roughly 7 to 11 cycles. TCRdb analysed the 5' RACE reads with MiXCR anew, one entry per CDR3 protein. The sample consists of 850,000 to 1,000,000 distinct CDR3 sequences, 51% of them appearing once. Sequencing was performed on blood. The receptors originated from a woman aged 60-75 years in good health.

This rearrangement joins TRBV6-1 to TRBJ2-5; 12 positions agree with TRBD2. Trimming took 4 bases from V and 5 from J; bases not matched to a gene: 8. From germline, CDR1 is MNHNS and CDR2 SASEGT. The CDR3 loop spans 16 amino acids. The CDR3 here is CASSGRLAGVIETQYF. The CDR3, as DNA: TGTGCCAGCAGTGGGCGACTAGCGGGAGTGATCGAGACCCAGTACTTC.

This rearrangement joins TRBV29-1 to TRBJ2-5; either TRBD1 or TRBD2 may fit D (5 bases each). Between the trimmed V and J ends, which lost 7 bases and 11 bases, there was a span of 20 bases. Looked up from germline, CDR1 is SQVTM and CDR2 is ANQGSEA. This CDR3 spans 12 amino acids. Here the CDR3 DNA reads TGCAGCGCCGAGCTGAGGGGCGATGAGCAGTACTTC. This codes for CSAELRGDEQYF.

The CDR3 spells CASSLSRDSNYGYTF. For the CDR3, the DNA is TGCGCCAGCAGCTTGTCCCGGGACAGCAACTATGGCTACACCTTC. J is TRBJ1-2 and V is TRBV5-1, with TRBD1 matching 7 bases. CDR3 length: 15 residues. Germline V gene sequence: CDR1 SGHRS, CDR2 YFSETQ. With 1 base clipped from V and 2 bases from J, the junction kept 5 bases outside the gene matches.

The V and J genes are TRBV25-1 and TRBJ2-5; D might be TRBD2 (5 bases). Germline V gene data show CDR1 as MGHDK and CDR2 as SYGVNS. V was clipped by 3 bases and J by 4 bases, with 21 bases between them. This CDR3 is built from 17 residues. Here the CDR3 DNA reads TGTGCCAGCAGTGATAATTTTTGGGCGCGGGTTGGAGAGACCCAGTACTTC. The encoded protein is CASSDNFWARVGETQYF. The complete variable domain, with remaining parts taken from reference TRBV25-1 and TRBJ2-5, reads EADIYQTPRYLVIGTGKKITLECSQTMGHDKMYWYQQDPGMELHLIHYSYGVNSTEKGDLSSESTVSRIRTEHFPLTLESARPSHTSQYLCASSDNFWARVGETQYFGPGTRLLVL.

V usage is TRBV4-1 and J usage is TRBJ2-5; D could derive from TRBD1 or TRBD2 (6 bases each). Germline V gene data show CDR1 as MGHRA and CDR2 as YSYEKL. The ends were cut back, 2 bases at V and 11 bases at J, with 18 bases in the middle. The CDR3 length is 14 residues. CDR3 sequence reads: CASSQKGEVGEQYF. Here the CDR3 DNA reads TGCGCCAGCAGCCAAAAGGGGGAGGTAGGTGAGCAGTACTTC.